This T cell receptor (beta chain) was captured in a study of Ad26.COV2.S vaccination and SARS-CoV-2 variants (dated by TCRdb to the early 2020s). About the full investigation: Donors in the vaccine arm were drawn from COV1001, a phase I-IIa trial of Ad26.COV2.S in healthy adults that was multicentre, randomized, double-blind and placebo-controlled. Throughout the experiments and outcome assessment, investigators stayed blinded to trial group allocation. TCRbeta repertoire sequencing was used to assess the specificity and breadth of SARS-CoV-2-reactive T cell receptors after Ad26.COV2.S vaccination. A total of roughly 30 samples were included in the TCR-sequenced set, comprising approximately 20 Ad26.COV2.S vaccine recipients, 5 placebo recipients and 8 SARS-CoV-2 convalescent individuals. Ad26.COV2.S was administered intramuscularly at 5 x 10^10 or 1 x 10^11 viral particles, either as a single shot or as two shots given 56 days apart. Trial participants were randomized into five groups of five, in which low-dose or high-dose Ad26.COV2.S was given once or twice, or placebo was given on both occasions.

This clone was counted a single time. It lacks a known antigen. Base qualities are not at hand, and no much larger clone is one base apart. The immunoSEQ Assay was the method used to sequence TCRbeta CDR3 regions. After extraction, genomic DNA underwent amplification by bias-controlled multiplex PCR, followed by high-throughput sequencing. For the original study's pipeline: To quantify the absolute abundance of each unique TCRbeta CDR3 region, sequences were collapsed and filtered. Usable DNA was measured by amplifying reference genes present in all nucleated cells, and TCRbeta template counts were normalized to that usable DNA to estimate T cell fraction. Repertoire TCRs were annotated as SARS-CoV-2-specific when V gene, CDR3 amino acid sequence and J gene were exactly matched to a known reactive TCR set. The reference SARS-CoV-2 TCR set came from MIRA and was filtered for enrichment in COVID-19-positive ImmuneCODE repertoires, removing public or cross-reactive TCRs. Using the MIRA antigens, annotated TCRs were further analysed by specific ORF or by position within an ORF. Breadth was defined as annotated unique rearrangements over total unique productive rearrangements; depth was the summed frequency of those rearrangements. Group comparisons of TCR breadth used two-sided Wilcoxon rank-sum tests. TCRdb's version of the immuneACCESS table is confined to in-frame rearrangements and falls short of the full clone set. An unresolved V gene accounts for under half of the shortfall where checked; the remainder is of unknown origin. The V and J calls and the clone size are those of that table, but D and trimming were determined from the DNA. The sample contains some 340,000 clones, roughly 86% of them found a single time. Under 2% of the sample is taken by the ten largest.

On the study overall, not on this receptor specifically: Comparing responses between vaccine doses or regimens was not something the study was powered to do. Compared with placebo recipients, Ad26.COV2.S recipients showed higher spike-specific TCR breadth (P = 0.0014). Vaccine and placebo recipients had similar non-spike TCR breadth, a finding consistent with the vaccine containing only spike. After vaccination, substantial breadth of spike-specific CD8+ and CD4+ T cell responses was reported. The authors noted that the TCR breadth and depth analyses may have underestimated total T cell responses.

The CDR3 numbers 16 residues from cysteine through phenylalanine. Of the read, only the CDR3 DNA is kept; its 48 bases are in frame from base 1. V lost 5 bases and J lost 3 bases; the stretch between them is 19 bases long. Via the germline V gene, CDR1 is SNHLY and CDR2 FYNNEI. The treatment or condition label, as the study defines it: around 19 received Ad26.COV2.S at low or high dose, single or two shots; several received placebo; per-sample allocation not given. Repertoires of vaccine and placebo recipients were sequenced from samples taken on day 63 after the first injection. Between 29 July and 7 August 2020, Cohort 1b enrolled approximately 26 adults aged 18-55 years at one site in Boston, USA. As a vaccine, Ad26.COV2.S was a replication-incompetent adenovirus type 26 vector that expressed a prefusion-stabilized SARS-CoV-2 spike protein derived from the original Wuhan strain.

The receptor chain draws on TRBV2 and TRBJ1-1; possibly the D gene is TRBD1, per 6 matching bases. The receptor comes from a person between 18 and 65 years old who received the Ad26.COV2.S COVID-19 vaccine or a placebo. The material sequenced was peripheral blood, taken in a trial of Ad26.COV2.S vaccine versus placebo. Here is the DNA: TGTGCCAGCAGTTTGGGAGCAGGGAGGGGGGACACTGAAGCTTTCTTT. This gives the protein CASSLGAGRGDTEAFF.